These 30 T cell receptor beta chains share one sample of origin, sequenced in a study of cytomegalovirus exposure and HLA in healthy donors. Vbeta (60) and Jbeta (13) primers were used in the PCR. Clones were read by immunoSEQ multiplex PCR, and TCRdb kept only the in-frame ones, dropping some. The sample has over 110,000 clones, 75% to 85% seen once; the top ten hold less than 7.5%. Sequenced: PBMCs. The receptors were sampled from a woman between 40 and 50 years old in good health and CMV-seropositive.

This rearrangement joins TRBV6-5 to TRBJ2-7; the D gene is possibly TRBD1 (5 bases). This CDR3 contains 15 residues. The germline gives CDR1 MNHEY, CDR2 SVGAGI. Trimming shortened V by 6 bases and J by 6 bases, and 21 bases separated the two germline ends. The CDR3 sequence: CASRSFYTGGVEQYF. The CDR3 nucleotides are TGTGCCAGCAGATCCTTTTATACAGGTGGCGTCGAGCAGTACTTC.

The gene calls are TRBV5-6 and TRBJ2-1; 10 bases match TRBD2. Germline CDR1 SGHDT, CDR2 YYEEEE. V lost 0 bases to trimming and J lost 9 bases; unmatched junction nucleotides: 0. The CDR3 is made up of 13 amino acids. Here the CDR3 reads CASSLASGGEQFF. CDR3 coding DNA: TGTGCCAGCAGCTTGGCTAGCGGGGGTGAGCAGTTCTTC.

The rearrangement joins TRBV25-1 to TRBJ2-1, with 8 bases identical to TRBD2. This CDR3 is built from 15 residues. Germline V CDR1 and CDR2: MGHDK, SYGVNS. The V and J ends lost 1 base and 4 bases, in that order; junction bases with no gene match: 3. CDR3 sequence (DNA): TGTGCCAGCAGTGAATTAACTAGCGGATACAATGAGCAGTTCTTC. It is translated as CASSELTSGYNEQFF.

The CDR3 region has the DNA TGCGCCAGCAGCTTGAGGCTAGCGGGAGATTTGACCGGGGAGCTGTTTTTT. This sequence encodes CASSLRLAGDLTGELFF. This chain links TRBV5-1 with TRBJ2-2, with TRBD2 identical over 10 bases. Germline values: CDR1 SGHRS, CDR2 YFSETQ. Germline trimming cut 1 base from V and 5 bases from J; bases unmatched to any gene: 8. The CDR3 has 17 amino acids.

The V and J genes are TRBV7-3 and TRBJ1-2; the D is unclear. The CDR3 covers 13 residues. The V end was cut by 3 bases, the J end by 8 bases, with 13 bases between. Germline V gene sequence: CDR1 SGHTA, CDR2 FQGTGA. CDR3: CASSLNTGEGYTF. CDR3 bases: TGTGCCAGCAGCTTGAATACCGGGGAAGGCTACACCTTC.

The rearrangement links TRBV5-6 to TRBJ2-3, with 7 positions matching TRBD2. The J segment lost 2 bases and the V segment lost 0 bases, leaving 9 bases of the junction unmatched. Per the germline V gene, CDR1 is SGHDT and CDR2 is YYEEEE. CDR3 length: 17 residues. CDR3 sequence (DNA): TGTGCCAGCAGCTTGGAGTGGTCTAGCGGTTACACAGATACGCAGTATTTT. Amino acid sequence: CASSLEWSSGYTDTQYF.

The V and J genes are TRBV5-1 and TRBJ2-2; unclear D gene. Germline CDR1 SGHRS, CDR2 YFSETQ. Trimming shortened V by 0 bases and J by 1 base, and 10 bases separated the two germline ends. The CDR3 spans 16 residues. The CDR3 loop is CASSLGALGNTGELFF. Written as DNA, the CDR3 is TGCGCCAGCAGCTTGGGGGCCCTTGGGAACACCGGGGAGCTGTTTTTT.

In this sample, this clone turned up once. This chain connects TRBV4-1 to TRBJ2-3; no definite D call. Per the germline V gene, CDR1 is MGHRA and CDR2 is YSYEKL. V lost 0 bases and J 2 bases, leaving 9 bases between the germline ends. There are 15 residues in the CDR3. The CDR3 DNA is TGCGCCAGCAGCCAAGACCCTCTTTCCACAGATACGCAGTATTTT. Protein product: CASSQDPLSTDTQYF.

J is TRBJ1-2 and V is TRBV2, with 9 bases identical to TRBD1. Germline CDR1 is SNHLY and CDR2 is FYNNEI. The CDR3 length is 12 residues. J gave up 9 bases and V 7 bases, and 6 bases lay outside the gene matches. CDR3 sequence (DNA): TGTGCCAGCACCCTACAGGGGGCGAGCTACACCTTC. It is translated as CASTLQGASYTF.

This clone was detected once. V and J are TRBV5-4 and TRBJ1-2; no firm D call. In germline, CDR1 is SGHNT, CDR2 YYREEE (reference sequence). The CDR3 spans 13 residues. V was clipped by 0 bases and J by 8 bases, with 11 bases between them. CDR3 nucleotide sequence: TGTGCCAGCAGCTTGGGGGCAGGCTTGGGCTACACCTTC. It is translated as CASSLGAGLGYTF.

The V and J genes are TRBV6-1 and TRBJ1-1; D call uncertain. There are 11 residues in the CDR3. V was trimmed by 4 bases and J by 11 bases, leaving 11 bases between them. The germline CDR1 and CDR2 sequences are MNHNS and SASEGT. CDR3 bases: TGTGCCAGCAGTGGCCGAGGCGTTGCTTTCTTT. Translated: CASSGRGVAFF.

The chain joins TRBV5-6 to TRBJ1-2; 9 bases match TRBD1. The CDR3 extends over 14 amino acids. With V trimmed by 3 bases and J by 5 bases, 5 bases remained unmatched. Germline values: CDR1 SGHDT, CDR2 YYEEEE. The CDR3 spells CASSSPGQGYGYTF. Here the CDR3 DNA reads TGTGCCAGCAGCTCCCCCGGACAGGGGTATGGCTACACCTTC.

In nucleotides, the CDR3 is TGTGCCAGCAGCTTAGGACTAGCGGCTAGCACAGATACGCAGTATTTT. Amino acids: CASSLGLAASTDTQYF. The chain carries TRBV11-2 and TRBJ2-3, with 9 bases fitting TRBD2. Trimming removed 1 base from V and 0 bases from J; junction bases left unmatched: 2. Looked up from germline, CDR1 is SGHAT and CDR2 is FQNNGV. There are 16 residues in the CDR3.

The V call is TRBV29-1, the J call TRBJ2-5, with 8 positions matching TRBD1. Germline loops: CDR1 SQVTM, CDR2 ANQGSEA. The CDR3 contains 12 residues. The ends lost 5 bases at V and 5 bases at J; junction bases unmatched: 4. CDR3 region: CSVLTGVETQYF. The CDR3 DNA is TGCAGCGTTCTGACAGGGGTTGAGACCCAGTACTTC. The whole variable domain, filled in from reference TRBV29-1 and TRBJ2-5, reads SAVISQKPSRDICQRGTSLTIQCQVDSQVTMMFWYRQQPGQSLTLIATANQGSEATYESGFVIDKFPISRPNLTFSTLTVSNMSPEDSSIYLCSVLTGVETQYFGPGTRLLVL.

The chain has TRBV6-5 and TRBJ1-4, with 8 bases matching TRBD1. V shed 0 bases and J 7 bases; nucleotides not matched to a gene: 4. Germline CDR1 MNHEY, CDR2 SVGAGI. This CDR3 has 15 residues. The CDR3 loop reads CASSYSAGGIEKLFF. In DNA, the CDR3 is TGTGCCAGCAGTTACTCGGCAGGGGGCATTGAAAAACTGTTTTTT.

V gene TRBV28 combines with J gene TRBJ2-7; 7 bases fit TRBD2. Looked up from germline, CDR1 is MDHEN and CDR2 is SYDVKM. The CDR3 is 16 residues long. Unmatched junction bases numbered 14, after V lost 7 bases and J lost 2 bases. DNA for the CDR3: TGTGCCAGCACTCAGGACCCAAGCGGGATAACCTACGAGCAGTACTTC. Translated, it gives CASTQDPSGITYEQYF.

This clone was detected only once. Here the CDR3 reads CASSRDREYDEQYF. The CDR3 nucleotides are TGCGCCAGCAGCCGAGACAGGGAATACGACGAGCAGTACTTC. The rearrangement links TRBV5-1 to TRBJ2-7; 7 bases are a match to TRBD1. CDR3 size: 14 residues. Per germline, CDR1 SGHRS and CDR2 YFSETQ. The V and J ends lost 4 bases and 5 bases, in that order; junction bases with no gene match: 9.

The chain carries TRBV18 and TRBJ1-2; D is unresolved. The CDR3 loop spans 16 amino acids. The V gene lost 0 bases and the J gene lost 6 bases, with 17 bases spanning the gap. Germline V gene sequence: CDR1 KGHSH, CDR2 LQKENI. The CDR3 DNA reads TGTGCCAGCTCACCACCGAGTAGAACTTCCCTCGATGGCTACACCTTC. As protein: CASSPPSRTSLDGYTF.

This clone occurred a few times. The chain combines TRBV27 with TRBJ1-2; 9 bases are shared with TRBD1. The V gene end was trimmed by 6 bases and the J gene end by 5 bases; junction bases not matched to a gene: 7. There are 14 residues in the CDR3. Per germline, CDR1 MNHEY and CDR2 SMNVEV (reference sequence). The CDR3 loop is CASSTGQGIYGYTF. The CDR3 bases are TGTGCCAGCAGCACGGGACAGGGAATATATGGCTACACCTTC.

The DNA for the CDR3 is TGTGCCAGCAGTGCGTATTTGGCTAGCGGCTACGAGCAGTACTTC. Protein: CASSAYLASGYEQYF. The chain carries TRBV6-1 and TRBJ2-7; 7 nucleotides align to TRBD2. The V gene end was trimmed by 4 bases and the J gene end by 3 bases; junction bases not matched to a gene: 9. The CDR3 is 15 residues long. CDR1 is MNHNS and CDR2 is SASEGT in the germline V gene.

The chain combines TRBV6-5 with TRBJ1-5; no reliable D call. The CDR3 has 14 residues. Germline CDR1 and CDR2: MNHEY and SVGAGI. V was trimmed by 5 bases and J by 0 bases, leaving 8 bases between them. In nucleotides, the CDR3 is TGTGCCAGCAGTCAACAGAGTAGCAATCAGCCCCAGCATTTT. Translated: CASSQQSSNQPQHF.

The CDR3 reads CASSALYEQYF. For the CDR3, the DNA is TGTGCCAGCAGTGCCTTATACGAGCAGTACTTC. This chain connects TRBV2 to TRBJ2-5; D is unclear. The end of the DNA fits TRBJ2-7 better, so the J call may be wrong. CDR3 length: 11 residues. Germline V CDR1 and CDR2: SNHLY, FYNNEI.

Concerning this clone: Other nucleotide sequences in the sample specify the same CDR3. The chain carries TRBV2 and TRBJ1-1, with TRBD1 matching 8 bases. The CDR3 runs to 14 residues. Looked up from germline, CDR1 is SNHLY and CDR2 is FYNNEI. J gave up 0 bases and V 4 bases, and 1 base lay outside the gene matches. The CDR3 reads CASSGQGMNTEAFF. CDR3 DNA sequence: TGTGCCAGCAGTGGACAGGGGATGAACACTGAAGCTTTCTTT. The variable domain in full, completed from reference TRBV2 and TRBJ1-1, reads EPEVTQTPSHQVTQMGQEVILRCVPISNHLYFYWYRQILGQKVEFLVSFYNNEISEKSEIFDDQFSVERPDGSNFTLKIRSTKLEDSAMYFCASSGQGMNTEAFFGQGTRLTVV.

The chain is built from TRBV7-8 and TRBJ2-7; 8 nucleotides match TRBD1. This CDR3 contains 16 residues. Germline CDR1 SGHVS, CDR2 FQNEAQ. V shed 3 bases, J shed 0 bases, and the junction held 7 bases outside the gene matches. In DNA, the CDR3 is TGTGCCAGCAGCTTGGGGACAGGTGTCCTCTCCTACGAGCAGTACTTC. It encodes CASSLGTGVLSYEQYF.

The chain joins TRBV5-1 to TRBJ1-2; 8 bases map to TRBD1. V trimming: 4 bases; J trimming: 4 bases; junction bases outside the gene matches: 6. CDR1 and CDR2 (germline): SGHRS, YFSETQ. CDR3 length equals 14 residues. In nucleotides, the CDR3 is TGCGCCAGCAGCCCCGGACAGGGTATCTATGGCTACACCTTC. Amino acid sequence: CASSPGQGIYGYTF.

The V gene is TRBV18, the J gene TRBJ2-7, with TRBD1 matching 11 bases. Germline CDR1 and CDR2: KGHSH and LQKENI. This CDR3 is 14 amino acids long. V was clipped by 6 bases and J by 2 bases; unmatched bases: 3. The CDR3 reads CASSTGQGAYEQYF. The CDR3 DNA reads TGTGCCAGCTCTACGGGACAGGGGGCCTACGAGCAGTACTTC.

The chain joins TRBV7-9 to TRBJ1-2; D perhaps matches TRBD1 (5 bases). This CDR3 has 13 amino acids. Trimming took off 5 bases at V and 2 bases at J, with 9 bases between the two ends. Germline CDR1 SEHNR, CDR2 FQNEAQ (reference sequence). Here the CDR3 reads CASSPSGNYGYTF. In nucleotides, the CDR3 is TGTGCCAGCAGCCCATCAGGGAACTATGGCTACACCTTC.

This clone appeared many times. The chain employs TRBV2 and TRBJ1-1; D is ambiguous. V lost 7 bases, J lost 1 base, and 19 bases lay in between. The CDR3 is made up of 16 amino acids. Germline V lookup: CDR1 SNHLY, CDR2 FYNNEI. This CDR3 reads CASTPRQSASNTEAFF. The CDR3 region has the DNA TGTGCCAGCACCCCCCGCCAGAGCGCATCGAACACTGAAGCTTTCTTT.

V is TRBV7-8 and J is TRBJ2-7, with 12 bases fitting TRBD2. Per the germline V gene, CDR1 is SGHVS and CDR2 is FQNEAQ. V lost 5 bases to trimming and J lost 7 bases; unmatched junction nucleotides: 9. The CDR3 runs to 15 residues. This CDR3 reads CASSPLAGGVGEQYF. The CDR3 DNA follows: TGTGCCAGCAGCCCGCTAGCGGGAGGGGTAGGGGAGCAGTACTTC.

V usage is TRBV4-2 and J usage is TRBJ2-1, with 8 bases fitting TRBD1. The germline V gene encodes CDR1 LGHNA and CDR2 YNFKEQ. The CDR3 is 14 amino acids. The J segment lost 6 bases and the V segment lost 3 bases, leaving 4 bases of the junction unmatched. CDR3 region: CASSQDTGGNEQFF. The CDR3 bases are TGTGCCAGCAGCCAGGATACAGGGGGCAATGAGCAGTTCTTC.